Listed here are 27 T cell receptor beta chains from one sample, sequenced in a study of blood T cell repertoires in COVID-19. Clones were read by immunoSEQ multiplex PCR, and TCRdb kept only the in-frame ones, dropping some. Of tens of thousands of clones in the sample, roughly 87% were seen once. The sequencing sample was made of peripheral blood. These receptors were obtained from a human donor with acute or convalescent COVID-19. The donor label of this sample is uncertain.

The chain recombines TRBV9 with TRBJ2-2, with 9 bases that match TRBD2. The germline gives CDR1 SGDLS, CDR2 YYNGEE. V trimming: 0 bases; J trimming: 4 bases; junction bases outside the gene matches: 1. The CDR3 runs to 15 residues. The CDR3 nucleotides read TGTGCCAGCAGCGTAGGTAGCGGGAGCACCGGGGAGCTGTTTTTT. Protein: CASSVGSGSTGELFF. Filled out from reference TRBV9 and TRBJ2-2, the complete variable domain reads DSGVTQTPKHLITATGQRVTLRCSPRSGDLSVYWYQQSLDQGLQFLIQYYNGEERAKGNILERFSAQQFPDLHSELNLSSLELGDSALYFCASSVGSGSTGELFFGEGSRLTVL.

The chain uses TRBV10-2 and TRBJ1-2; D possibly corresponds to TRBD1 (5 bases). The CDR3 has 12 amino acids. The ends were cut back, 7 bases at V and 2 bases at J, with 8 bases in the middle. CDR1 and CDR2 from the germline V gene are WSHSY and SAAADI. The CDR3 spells CASIAGNYGYTF. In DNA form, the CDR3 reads TGCGCCAGCATTGCAGGGAACTATGGCTACACCTTC.

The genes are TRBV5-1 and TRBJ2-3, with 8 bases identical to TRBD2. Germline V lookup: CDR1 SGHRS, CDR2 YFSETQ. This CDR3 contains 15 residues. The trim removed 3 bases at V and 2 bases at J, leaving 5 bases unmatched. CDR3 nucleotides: TGCGCCAGCAGCTCACTAGCGGATATCACAGATACGCAGTATTTT. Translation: CASSSLADITDTQYF.

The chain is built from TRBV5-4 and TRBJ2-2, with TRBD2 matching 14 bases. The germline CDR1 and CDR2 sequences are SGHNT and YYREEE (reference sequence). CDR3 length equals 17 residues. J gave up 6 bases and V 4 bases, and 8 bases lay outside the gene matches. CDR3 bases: TGTGCCAGCAGCCCGGGACTAGCGGGAGTAGGACCCGGGGAGCTGTTTTTT. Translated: CASSPGLAGVGPGELFF.

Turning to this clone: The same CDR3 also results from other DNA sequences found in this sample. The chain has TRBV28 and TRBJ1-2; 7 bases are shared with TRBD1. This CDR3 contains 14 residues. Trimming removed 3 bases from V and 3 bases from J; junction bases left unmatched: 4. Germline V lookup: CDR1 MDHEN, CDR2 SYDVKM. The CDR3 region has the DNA TGTGCCAGCAGTTTCGGGCAGGGGGACTATGGCTACACCTTC. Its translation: CASSFGQGDYGYTF.

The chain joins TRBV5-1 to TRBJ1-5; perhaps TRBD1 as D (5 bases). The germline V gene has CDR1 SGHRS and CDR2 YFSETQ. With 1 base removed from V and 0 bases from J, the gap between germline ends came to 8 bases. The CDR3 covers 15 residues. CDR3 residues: CASSLSGNSNQPQHF. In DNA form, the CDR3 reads TGCGCCAGCAGCTTGTCAGGGAATAGCAATCAGCCCCAGCATTTT.

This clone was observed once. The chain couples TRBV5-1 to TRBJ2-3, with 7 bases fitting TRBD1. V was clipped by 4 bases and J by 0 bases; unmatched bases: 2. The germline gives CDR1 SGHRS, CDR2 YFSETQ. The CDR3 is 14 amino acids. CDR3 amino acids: CASSGDRSTDTQYF. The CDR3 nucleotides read TGCGCCAGCAGCGGGGACAGAAGCACAGATACGCAGTATTTT.

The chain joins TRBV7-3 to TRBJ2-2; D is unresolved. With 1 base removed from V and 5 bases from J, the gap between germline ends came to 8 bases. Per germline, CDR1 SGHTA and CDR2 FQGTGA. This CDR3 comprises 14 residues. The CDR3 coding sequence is TGTGCCAGCAGCTTAATTTACGGTACCGGGGAGCTGTTTTTT. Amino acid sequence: CASSLIYGTGELFF.

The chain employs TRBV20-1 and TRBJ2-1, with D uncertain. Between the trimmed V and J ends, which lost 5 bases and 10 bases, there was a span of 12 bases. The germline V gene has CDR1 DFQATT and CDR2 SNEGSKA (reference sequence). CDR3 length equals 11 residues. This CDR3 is CSAAGDLEQFF. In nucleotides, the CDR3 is TGCAGTGCTGCCGGTGATTTAGAGCAGTTCTTC.

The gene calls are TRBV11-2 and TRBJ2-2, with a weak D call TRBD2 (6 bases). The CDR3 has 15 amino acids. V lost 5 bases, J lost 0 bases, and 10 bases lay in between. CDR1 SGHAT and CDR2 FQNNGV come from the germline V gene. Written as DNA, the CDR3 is TGTGCCAGCAGCGCCTGGGACTCGAACACCGGGGAGCTGTTTTTT. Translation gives CASSAWDSNTGELFF.

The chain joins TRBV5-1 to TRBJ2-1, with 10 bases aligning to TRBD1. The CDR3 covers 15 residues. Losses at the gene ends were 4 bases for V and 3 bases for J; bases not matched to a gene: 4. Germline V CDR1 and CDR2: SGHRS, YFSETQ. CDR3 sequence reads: CASSRGTGDYNEQFF. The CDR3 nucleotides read TGCGCCAGCAGCCGGGGGACAGGGGACTACAATGAGCAGTTCTTC.

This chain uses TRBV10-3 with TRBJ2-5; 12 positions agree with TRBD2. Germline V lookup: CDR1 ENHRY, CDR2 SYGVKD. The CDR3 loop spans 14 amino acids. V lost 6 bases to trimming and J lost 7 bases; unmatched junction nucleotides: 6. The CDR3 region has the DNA TGTGCCATCAGGGAGGGACTAGCGGGTGCGACCCAGTACTTC. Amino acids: CAIREGLAGATQYF.

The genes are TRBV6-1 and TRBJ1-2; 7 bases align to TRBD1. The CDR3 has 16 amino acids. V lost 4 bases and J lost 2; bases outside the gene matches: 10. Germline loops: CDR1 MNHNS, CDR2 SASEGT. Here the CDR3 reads CASSVTLAGQNYGYTF. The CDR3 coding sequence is TGTGCCAGCAGTGTTACATTGGCGGGACAGAACTATGGCTACACCTTC.

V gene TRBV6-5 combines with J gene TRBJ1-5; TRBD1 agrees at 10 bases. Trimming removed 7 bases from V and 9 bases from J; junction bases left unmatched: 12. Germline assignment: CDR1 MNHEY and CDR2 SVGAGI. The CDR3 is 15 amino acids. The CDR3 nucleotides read TGTGCCAGCACTCCGGGACAGGGGTTCCCAGGGCCCCAGCATTTT. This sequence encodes CASTPGQGFPGPQHF.

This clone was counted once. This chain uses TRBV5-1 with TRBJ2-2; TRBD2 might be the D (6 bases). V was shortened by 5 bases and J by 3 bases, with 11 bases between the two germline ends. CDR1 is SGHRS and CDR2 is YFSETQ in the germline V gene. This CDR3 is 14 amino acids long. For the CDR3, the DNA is TGCGCCAGCAGGGTTAGCGGTGACACCGGGGAGCTGTTTTTT. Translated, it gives CASRVSGDTGELFF.

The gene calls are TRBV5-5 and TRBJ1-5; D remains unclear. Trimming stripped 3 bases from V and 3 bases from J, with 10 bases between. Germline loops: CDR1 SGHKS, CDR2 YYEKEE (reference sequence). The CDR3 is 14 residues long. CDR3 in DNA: TGTGCCAGCAGCTCCTCAGGTTACAATCAGCCCCAGCATTTT. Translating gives CASSSSGYNQPQHF.

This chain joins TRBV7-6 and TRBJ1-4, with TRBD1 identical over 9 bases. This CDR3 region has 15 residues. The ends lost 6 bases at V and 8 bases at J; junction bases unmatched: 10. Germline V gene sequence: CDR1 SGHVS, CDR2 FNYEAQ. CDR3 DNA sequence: TGTGCCAGCAGGCAAGCTACAGGGGGCCGGGAAAAACTGTTTTTT. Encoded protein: CASRQATGGREKLFF.

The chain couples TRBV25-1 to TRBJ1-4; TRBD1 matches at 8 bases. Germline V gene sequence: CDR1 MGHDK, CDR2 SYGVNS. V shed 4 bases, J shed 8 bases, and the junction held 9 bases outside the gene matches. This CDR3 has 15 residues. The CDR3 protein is CASSAWTGLHEKLFF. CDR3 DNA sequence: TGTGCCAGCAGTGCCTGGACAGGGTTACACGAAAAACTGTTTTTT.

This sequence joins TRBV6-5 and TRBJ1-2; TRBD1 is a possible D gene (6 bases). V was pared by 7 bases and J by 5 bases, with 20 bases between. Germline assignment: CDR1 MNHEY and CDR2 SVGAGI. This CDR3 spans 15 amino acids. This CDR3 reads CASTTPAGEWYGYTF. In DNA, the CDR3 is TGTGCCAGCACTACACCGGCAGGGGAATGGTATGGCTACACCTTC.

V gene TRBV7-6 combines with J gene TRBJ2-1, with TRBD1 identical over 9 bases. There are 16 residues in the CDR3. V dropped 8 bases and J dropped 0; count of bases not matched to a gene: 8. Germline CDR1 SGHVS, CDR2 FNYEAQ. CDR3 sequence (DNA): TGTGCCAGCGCGCTTGGGACAGGGACCTCCTACAATGAGCAGTTCTTC. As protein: CASALGTGTSYNEQFF.

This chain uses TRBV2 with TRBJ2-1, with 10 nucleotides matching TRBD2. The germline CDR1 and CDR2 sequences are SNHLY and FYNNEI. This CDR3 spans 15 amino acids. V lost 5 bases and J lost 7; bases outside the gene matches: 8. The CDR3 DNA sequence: TGTGCCAGCAGTACCCTAGCGGGGGAAGGTAATGAGCAGTTCTTC. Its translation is CASSTLAGEGNEQFF.

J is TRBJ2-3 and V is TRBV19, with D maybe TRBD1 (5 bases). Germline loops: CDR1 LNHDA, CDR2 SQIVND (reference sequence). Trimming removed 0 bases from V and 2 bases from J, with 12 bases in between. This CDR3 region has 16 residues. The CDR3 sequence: CASSIDTGGYTDTQYF. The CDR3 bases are TGTGCCAGTAGTATAGATACAGGCGGCTACACAGATACGCAGTATTTT.

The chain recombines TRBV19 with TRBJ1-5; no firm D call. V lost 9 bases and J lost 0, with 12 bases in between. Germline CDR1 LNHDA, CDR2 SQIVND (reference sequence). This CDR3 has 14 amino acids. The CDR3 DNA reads TGTGCCAGCAAAGTGGAGGGTAGCAATCAGCCCCAGCATTTT. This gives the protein CASKVEGSNQPQHF.

CDR3 in DNA: TGCGCCAGCAGCAGGGGACTAGCGAAGTTGCAGTTCTTC. Encoded protein: CASSRGLAKLQFF. The chain is built from TRBV5-1 and TRBJ2-1; 10 nucleotides match TRBD2. CDR3 size: 13 residues. Unmatched junction bases numbered 7, after V lost 4 bases and J lost 12 bases. Germline CDR1 and CDR2: SGHRS and YFSETQ.

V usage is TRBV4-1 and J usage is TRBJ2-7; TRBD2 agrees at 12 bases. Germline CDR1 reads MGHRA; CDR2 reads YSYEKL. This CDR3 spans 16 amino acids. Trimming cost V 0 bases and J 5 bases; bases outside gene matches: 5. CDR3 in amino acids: CASSQEASGRADEQYF. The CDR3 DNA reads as TGCGCCAGCAGCCAAGAGGCTAGCGGGAGGGCCGACGAGCAGTACTTC.

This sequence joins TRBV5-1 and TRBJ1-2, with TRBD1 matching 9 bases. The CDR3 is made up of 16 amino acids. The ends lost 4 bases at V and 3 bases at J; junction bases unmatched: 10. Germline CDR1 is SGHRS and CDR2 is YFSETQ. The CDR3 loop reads CASSDGTGSRYYGYTF. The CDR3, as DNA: TGCGCCAGCAGCGACGGGACAGGGTCTAGGTACTATGGCTACACCTTC.

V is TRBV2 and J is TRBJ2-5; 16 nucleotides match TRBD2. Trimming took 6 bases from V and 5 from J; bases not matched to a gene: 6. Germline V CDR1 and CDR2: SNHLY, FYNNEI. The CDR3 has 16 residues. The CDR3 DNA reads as TGTGCCAGCAGCGAGGGACTAGCGGGAGGGAAGGAGACCCAGTACTTC. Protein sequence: CASSEGLAGGKETQYF. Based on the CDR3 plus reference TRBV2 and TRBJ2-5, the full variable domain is EPEVTQTPSHQVTQMGQEVILRCVPISNHLYFYWYRQILGQKVEFLVSFYNNEISEKSEIFDDQFSVERPDGSNFTLKIRSTKLEDSAMYFCASSEGLAGGKETQYFGPGTRLLVL.